The present T cell receptor beta chain was sequenced within a study of T cells in women clearing cervical HPV infection. Study-level points and caveats: Controls had more TRBV6-7 (0.16%) than cases (about 0.11%).

This table comes from immunoSEQ multiplex PCR, and its TCRdb copy is limited to in-frame clones, with some not included. The sample has more than 30,000 clones; the top ten hold 1.5% to 2%. The CDR3 consists of 15 residues. Germline CDR1 is SGHTA and CDR2 is FQGNSA. Worth noting for this clone: Its antigen is currently unknown. One end of the junction varies from germline; a read error may be responsible. The CDR3 is cut off 3 residues early in the read; its end comes from the germline J gene.

The chain recombines TRBV7-2 with TRBJ1-4; 8 nucleotides match TRBD1. The clonotype was recovered from a woman aged 18-69 years with a cervical HPV16 infection that either progressed to CIN3+ or cleared (not recorded which). The source material was blood buffy coat. CDR3 residues: CVSSPGQAGNSPLFF. CDR3 bases read: TGTGTCAGCAGCCCGGGACAGGCCGGTAATTCACCA. Based on the CDR3 plus reference TRBV7-2 and TRBJ1-4, the full variable domain is GAGVSQSPSNKVTEKGKDVELRCDPISGHTALYWYRQSLGQGLEFLIYFQGNSAPDKSGLPSDRFSAERTGGSVSTLTIQRTQQEDSAVYLCVSSPGQAGNSPLFFGSGTQLSVL.